This T cell receptor (beta chain) was retrieved from a study of shared clonotypes between healthy human individuals. For the study at large: Each donor's CD4 naive and CD4 memory cells filled three plates apiece, CD8 naive two, and CD8 memory one. Study findings and constraints: Researchers found naive subsets generally carried larger estimated richness than memory subsets.

The CDR3 runs 15 residues. V trimming: 2 bases; J trimming: 5 bases; junction bases outside the gene matches: 6. CDR1 is SGHRS, CDR2 YFSETQ, per germline. Replicate PCRs from sorted subsets contained approximately 190 ng DNA, which is some 29,000 T cell genomes. Per the study methods: Because ImmunoSEQ provided only junction sequences with no quality scores, the filtering differed. Using immunoSEQ multiplex PCR, the repertoire was profiled, and TCRdb retains in-frame clones only, with some absent. That table is the source of V, J and clone size, and D and trimming were worked out from the DNA. The profile shows around 700,000 clones, approximately 73% of them singletons. As for this clone: As yet, its antigen is unknown.

Sequenced: memory CD4+ T cells sorted from blood. As to subset: CD45RA-negative fraction. This clonotype was sampled from a woman aged 30 to 39 in good health. The chain is built from TRBV5-1 and TRBJ2-5, with 10 bases matching TRBD1. The CDR3 bases are TGCGCCAGCAGCTTTTCCGCGGACAGGGGGGAGACCCAGTACTTC. Residues: CASSFSADRGETQYF.